One sample yielded the 15 T cell receptor beta chains listed below, sequenced in a study of blood T cell repertoires in COVID-19 (TCRdb year 2020). Libraries were built with the immunoSEQ multiplex PCR assay. TCRdb obtained this table from immuneACCESS and retained in-frame rearrangements with V and J assigned. These tables miss some clones; where compared with another copy, unresolved V genes account for less than half of the shortfall, and the remainder is unexplained. This sample lists 150,000 to 200,000 clones; just under 90% were detected once. The ten biggest clones cover 0.7% to 0.9% of the sample. Sequenced: peripheral blood. The receptors originated from a woman under 30 who had recovered from COVID-19.

CDR3 amino acids: CASTQLWWTSRHEQFF. DNA of the CDR3: TGTGCCAGCACCCAACTCTGGTGGACTAGTAGGCATGAGCAGTTCTTC. The chain combines TRBV28 with TRBJ2-1; TRBD2 agrees at 7 bases. V dropped 7 bases and J dropped 8; count of bases not matched to a gene: 17. Germline V gene sequence: CDR1 MDHEN, CDR2 SYDVKM. The CDR3 covers 16 residues.

This sequence joins TRBV9 and TRBJ2-2; D may be TRBD1 (6 bases). CDR1 and CDR2 (germline): SGDLS, YYNGEE. CDR3 length equals 15 residues. V was cut by 4 bases and J by 7 bases, with 17 bases left in between. CDR3 coding DNA: TGTGCCAGCAGCCCCAAGGGGCAGGGGAGCGGGGAGCTGTTTTTT. Encoded protein: CASSPKGQGSGELFF.

The chain combines TRBV19 with TRBJ2-6; D is possibly TRBD1 (6 bases). This CDR3 contains 15 residues. CDR1 is LNHDA and CDR2 is SQIVND in the germline V gene (reference sequence). The V end lost 2 bases, the J end lost 2 bases, and 7 bases lay between the germline ends. CDR3 amino acids: CASSISGAGANVLTF. In DNA form, the CDR3 reads TGTGCCAGTAGTATATCAGGGGCTGGGGCCAACGTCCTGACTTTC.

The V call is TRBV5-4, the J call TRBJ2-7; perhaps TRBD1 as D (6 bases). The germline V and J ends were trimmed by 2 bases and 2 bases, with 17 bases remaining between them. Germline CDR1 reads SGHNT; CDR2 reads YYREEE (reference sequence). The CDR3 length is 16 residues. The CDR3 DNA reads TGTGCCAGCAGCTTCGAGGACAGACCACCCCCCTACGAGCAGTACGTC. Protein product: CASSFEDRPPPYEQYV.

The CDR3 spells CASSSDTSFGGELFF. The CDR3 DNA sequence: TGTGCCAGCAGCTCGGATACTAGCTTTGGCGGGGAGCTGTTTTTT. The chain carries TRBV7-9 and TRBJ2-2; tentatively, D is TRBD2 (6 bases). V shed 4 bases and J shed 7 bases, with 16 bases lying between them. This CDR3 contains 15 residues. The germline gives CDR1 SEHNR, CDR2 FQNEAQ (reference sequence).

This clone turned up a few times. The chain combines TRBV7-2 with TRBJ1-1, with 7 bases lining up with TRBD1. V lost 0 bases, J lost 0 bases, and 1 base stayed unmatched. The CDR3 has 15 amino acids. Germline V CDR1 and CDR2: SGHTA, FQGNSA. This chain's CDR3 is CASSLAGGMNTEAFF. CDR3 DNA: TGTGCCAGCAGCTTAGCAGGGGGCATGAACACTGAAGCTTTCTTT.

The sample holds one count of this clone. This chain connects TRBV4-3 to TRBJ1-2, with D unresolved. CDR3 length: 12 residues. Looked up from germline, CDR1 is LGHNA and CDR2 is YSLEER. The germline V and J ends were trimmed by 0 bases and 6 bases, with 5 bases remaining between them. CDR3: CASSQDQDGYTF. The CDR3 DNA is TGCGCCAGCAGCCAAGATCAGGATGGCTACACCTTC.

The V and J genes are TRBV5-4 and TRBJ1-6; 10 bases line up with TRBD1. The CDR3 consists of 15 residues. V lost 4 bases to trimming and J lost 8 bases; unmatched junction nucleotides: 6. The germline V gene has CDR1 SGHNT and CDR2 YYREEE (reference sequence). CDR3 nucleotides: TGTGCCAGCAGCATCGTGGGGACAGGGGATTCACCCCTCCACTTT. Its translation is CASSIVGTGDSPLHF.

The CDR3 DNA sequence: TGTGCCAGCAGTTGGGACAGGCCGAATGAAAAACTGTTTTTT. It yields the protein CASSWDRPNEKLFF. The chain is built from TRBV2 and TRBJ1-4, with 8 bases matching TRBD1. The CDR3 is 14 amino acids. V shed 5 bases and J 5 bases; nucleotides not matched to a gene: 4. Germline V gene lookup returns CDR1 SNHLY and CDR2 FYNNEI.

The gene calls are TRBV29-1 and TRBJ1-2, with 9 bases identical to TRBD1. The trim removed 7 bases at V and 3 bases at J, leaving 3 bases unmatched. CDR1 is SQVTM, CDR2 ANQGSEA, per germline. The CDR3 loop spans 12 amino acids. The CDR3 is CSARTGDYGYTF. CDR3 sequence (DNA): TGCAGCGCGAGGACAGGGGACTATGGCTACACCTTC.

The rearrangement links TRBV9 to TRBJ1-6; 7 bases align to TRBD1. Trimming cost V 2 bases and J 8 bases; bases outside gene matches: 4. This CDR3 is 14 amino acids long. Germline loops: CDR1 SGDLS, CDR2 YYNGEE. In DNA, the CDR3 is TGTGCCAGCAGCGTGACAGGGTTGCATTCACCCCTCCACTTT. Its translation: CASSVTGLHSPLHF.

The CDR3: CASSRLAGYEQFF. In DNA, the CDR3 is TGTGCCAGCAGTCGACTAGCGGGATATGAGCAGTTCTTC. The chain has TRBV12-3 or TRBV12-4 and TRBJ2-1; 11 nucleotides agree with TRBD2. Losses at the gene ends were 5 bases for V and 8 bases for J; bases not matched to a gene: 2. The CDR3 is 13 amino acids.

This rearrangement joins TRBV6-5 to TRBJ1-5; D unresolved. CDR1 and CDR2 from the germline V gene are MNHEY and SVGAGI. The V end was cut by 0 bases, the J end by 4 bases, with 7 bases between. This CDR3 spans 14 amino acids. The DNA of the CDR3 is TGTGCCAGCAGTTACTCACAGCTTAATCAGCCCCAGCATTTT. Amino acid sequence: CASSYSQLNQPQHF.

This clone was recorded only once. The V gene is TRBV5-1, the J gene TRBJ2-1; TRBD1 matches at 7 bases. Germline-derived CDR1 and CDR2 are SGHRS and YFSETQ. Trimming removed 2 bases from V and 1 base from J; junction bases left unmatched: 3. The CDR3 consists of 15 residues. The CDR3 region has the DNA TGCGCCAGCAGCTTAATGGGACAGTCCTACAATGAGCAGTTCTTC. Amino acids: CASSLMGQSYNEQFF. The variable domain in full, with the rest retrieved from reference TRBV5-1 and TRBJ2-1, is KAGVTQTPRYLIKTRGQQVTLSCSPISGHRSVSWYQQTPGQGLQFLFEYFSETQRNKGNFPGRFSGRQFSNSRSEMNVSTLELGDSALYLCASSLMGQSYNEQFFGPGTRLTVL.

In DNA form, the CDR3 reads TGCGCCAGCAGCCTCGGACAGGGGACCACGGATACGCAGTATTTT. This gives the protein CASSLGQGTTDTQYF. This chain joins TRBV5-1 and TRBJ2-3, with TRBD1 matching over 9 bases. CDR1 is SGHRS and CDR2 is YFSETQ in the germline V gene. The CDR3 is 15 residues long. J lost 6 bases, V lost 4 bases, and 9 bases had no gene match.